This paragraph reports one T cell receptor beta chain. Its antigen is not identified. In preparing the TRB cDNA libraries, 5' RACE with UMI labels was used. TCRdb reprocessed the 5' RACE reads and reports one entry per CDR3 protein, with no DNA. The sample totals over 100,000 distinct CDR3 sequences; its top ten clones hold about 0.44%. This sample is drawn from a study of CXCR3-negative and CXCR3-positive naive CD8 T cells. General study findings and limits: Naive cells with CXCR3 showed TRB CDR3s that were more hydrophobic than those in CXCR3-negative naive cells. Surface CD5 looked about the same in the naive subsets, so the authors worked out TCR strength from TRB CDR3 properties.

This CDR3 region has 16 residues. Triplicate approximately 300,000-cell sorts were made of each CD8+ T cell subset. Sequencing used naive CXCR3- CD8+ T cells from blood. Documented subset: CD45RO-CCR7+CD27+CD95- naive CD8+ T cells lacking CXCR3 (TNR3-). The J gene is TRBJ2-5, the V gene TRBV12-3 or TRBV12-4; TCRdb reports TRBD2, a call that lacks DNA to check it against. This TCR was recovered from a human donor in good health. Some clones in this sample may be carry-over from other donors' samples. The CDR3 region is CASRTRLAGIEETQYF.